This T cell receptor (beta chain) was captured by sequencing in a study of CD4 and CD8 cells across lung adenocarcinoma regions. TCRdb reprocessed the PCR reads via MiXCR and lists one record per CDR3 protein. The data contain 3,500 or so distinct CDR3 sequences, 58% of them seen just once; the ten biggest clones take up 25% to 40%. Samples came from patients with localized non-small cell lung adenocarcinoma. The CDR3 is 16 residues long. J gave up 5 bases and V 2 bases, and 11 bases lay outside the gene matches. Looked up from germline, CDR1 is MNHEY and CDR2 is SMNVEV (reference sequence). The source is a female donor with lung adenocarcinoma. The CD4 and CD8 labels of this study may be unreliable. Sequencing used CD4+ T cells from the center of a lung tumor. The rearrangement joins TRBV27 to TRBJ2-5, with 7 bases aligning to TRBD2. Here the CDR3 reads CASSLDAGVDVETQYF. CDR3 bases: TGTGCCAGCAGTTTAGACGCGGGAGTAGATGTGGAGACCCAGTACTTC.